A single sample is the source of the 29 T cell receptor beta chains below, sequenced in a study of shared clonotypes between healthy human individuals. Clones were sequenced by immunoSEQ multiplex PCR, and TCRdb holds only the in-frame ones, with some missing. The sample has 740,000 or so clones; 60% to 75% are singletons. The sequencing sample was made of memory CD4+ T cells sorted from blood. Subset specified: CD45RA-negative fraction. These receptors originate from a woman aged 30 to 39 in good health.

This clone was seen a handful of times. The V and J genes are TRBV15 and TRBJ1-3, with D uncertain. CDR3 length equals 12 residues. Germline loops: CDR1 LNHNV, CDR2 YYDKDF (reference sequence). V lost 9 bases, J lost 4 bases, and 10 bases lay in between. CDR3 in amino acids: CATEAEGNTIYF. The CDR3 nucleotides read TGTGCCACTGAGGCCGAGGGAAACACCATATATTTT.

This clone was counted between two and nine times. V gene TRBV29-1 combines with J gene TRBJ2-7, with D maybe TRBD1 (6 bases). V was pared by 4 bases and J by 5 bases, with 18 bases between. Germline V gene data show CDR1 as SQVTM and CDR2 as ANQGSEA. CDR3 length: 14 residues. The CDR3 loop is CSVGSGQSRDEQYF. CDR3 nucleotide sequence: TGCAGCGTTGGATCCGGACAGTCTAGAGACGAGCAGTACTTC.

V is TRBV6-5 and J is TRBJ2-7, with 8 bases matching TRBD2. With 5 bases clipped from V and 1 base from J, the junction kept 7 bases outside the gene matches. Germline loops: CDR1 MNHEY, CDR2 SVGAGI. This CDR3 has 15 amino acids. The CDR3 DNA sequence: TGTGCCAGCAGTCCCCGTGCGGGAGGTTCCTACGAGCAGTACTTC. Protein product: CASSPRAGGSYEQYF.

This chain uses TRBV7-8 with TRBJ2-5; no reliable D call. Germline V gene sequence: CDR1 SGHVS, CDR2 FQNEAQ. The V end lost 3 bases, the J end lost 0 bases, and 14 bases lay between the germline ends. This CDR3 comprises 16 residues. Here the CDR3 DNA reads TGTGCCAGCAGCTTGACGGACCTAGGAAACCAAGAGACCCAGTACTTC. Its protein product is CASSLTDLGNQETQYF. Full variable domain (missing parts from reference TRBV7-8 and TRBJ2-5): GAGVSQSPRYKVAKRGQDVALRCDPISGHVSLFWYQQALGQGPEFLTYFQNEAQLDKSGLPSDRFFAERPEGSVSTLKIQRTQQEDSAVYLCASSLTDLGNQETQYFGPGTRLLVL.

This rearrangement joins TRBV14 to TRBJ2-7; 11 positions agree with TRBD2. Germline trimming cut 3 bases from V and 2 bases from J; bases unmatched to any gene: 3. There are 15 residues in the CDR3. Per the germline V gene, CDR1 is SGHDN and CDR2 is FVKESK. CDR3 DNA sequence: TGTGCCAGCAGCCAGATAGCGGGAGGGCCCTACGAGCAGTACTTC. Residues: CASSQIAGGPYEQYF.

Comments on this clone: This CDR3 is also generated by other DNA sequences in the sample. The chain recombines TRBV4-1 with TRBJ1-5, with D uncertain. The V and J ends lost 1 base and 2 bases respectively, with 6 bases between them. This CDR3 contains 14 residues. From germline, CDR1 is MGHRA and CDR2 YSYEKL. The CDR3 loop is CASSQVGGNQPQHF. Here the CDR3 DNA reads TGCGCCAGCAGCCAAGTGGGTGGCAATCAGCCCCAGCATTTT.

For this clone: Other nucleotide sequences from this sample produce the same CDR3. The V and J genes are TRBV28 and TRBJ2-7, with no clear D. Deletions cut 3 bases from V and 3 bases from J, with 3 bases between. Germline-derived CDR1 and CDR2 are MDHEN and SYDVKM. This CDR3 region has 11 residues. CDR3 bases: TGTGCCAGCAGTTTCCGCTACGAGCAGTACTTC. This sequence encodes CASSFRYEQYF.

This clone occurred many times. The same CDR3 is also encoded by other DNA sequences in this sample. The gene calls are TRBV28 and TRBJ1-2, with no clear D. The germline CDR1 and CDR2 sequences are MDHEN and SYDVKM. Trimming shortened V by 6 bases and J by 5 bases, and 13 bases separated the two germline ends. The CDR3 loop spans 13 amino acids. The CDR3 bases are TGTGCCAGCAGCCCGGGTGGCCATTATGGCTACACCTTC. Amino acid sequence: CASSPGGHYGYTF.

The chain is built from TRBV25-1 and TRBJ1-6; no firm D call. The V gene lost 5 bases and the J gene lost 5 bases, with 7 bases spanning the gap. CDR3 length: 13 residues. Germline V gene sequence: CDR1 MGHDK, CDR2 SYGVNS. CDR3: CASSLSDNSPLHF. The CDR3 nucleotides are TGTGCCAGCAGTCTCAGCGATAATTCACCCCTCCACTTT.

As to this clone: It may be a read error: a sequence one base away is much more abundant. The chain uses TRBV7-9 and TRBJ2-1; D may be TRBD1 or TRBD2 (6 bases each). Germline loops: CDR1 SEHNR, CDR2 FQNEAQ (reference sequence). The CDR3 has 13 amino acids. V lost 1 base, J lost 6 bases, and 7 bases lay in between. Here the CDR3 DNA reads TGTGCCAGCAGCTTAGAGGGGGGCAATGAGCAGTTCTTC. Its translation is CASSLEGGNEQFF.

V usage is TRBV6-1 and J usage is TRBJ2-7; perhaps TRBD2 as D (6 bases). Germline V lookup: CDR1 MNHNS, CDR2 SASEGT. The CDR3 runs to 13 residues. Trimming cost V 8 bases and J 0 bases, with 11 bases left between them. The chain's CDR3 is CASRWTNSYEQYF. The CDR3 DNA reads as TGTGCCAGCCGTTGGACTAACTCCTACGAGCAGTACTTC.

CDR3 residues: CASSPGTGAQEQYF. The CDR3 region has the DNA TGCGCCAGCAGCCCTGGGACAGGGGCACAGGAGCAGTACTTC. This chain joins TRBV5-1 and TRBJ2-7; 10 nucleotides agree with TRBD1. J was trimmed by 7 bases and V by 4 bases; bases with no gene match: 8. This CDR3 is 14 amino acids long. Germline V gives CDR1 SGHRS, CDR2 YFSETQ.

The chain combines TRBV7-6 with TRBJ1-2; 8 bases are a match to TRBD1. This CDR3 has 16 amino acids. CDR1 and CDR2 from the germline V gene are SGHVS and FNYEAQ. V lost 4 bases and J lost 7; bases outside the gene matches: 14. CDR3 bases: TGTGCCAGCAGCTCCCTAACGACAGGGGCGGCTTCTGGCTACACCTTC. This gives the protein CASSSLTTGAASGYTF.

The V and J genes are TRBV5-1 and TRBJ1-4, with 8 bases identical to TRBD1. The CDR3 length is 19 residues. Per the germline V gene, CDR1 is SGHRS and CDR2 is YFSETQ. After removal of 3 bases from V and 2 bases from J, the junction contained 15 bases not matched to a gene. CDR3 DNA: TGCGCCAGCAGCTCATTCACCGGGACAGGACCGGGCACTAATGAAAAACTGTTTTTT. Protein: CASSSFTGTGPGTNEKLFF.

This rearrangement joins TRBV30 to TRBJ1-4, with D uncertain. CDR1 and CDR2 from the germline V gene are GTSNPN and SVGIG (reference sequence). The CDR3 consists of 13 residues. V was pared by 1 base and J by 8 bases, with 11 bases between. The CDR3 DNA reads as TGTGCCTGGAGTGATGGAATGGGAGAAAAACTGTTTTTT. Translated, it gives CAWSDGMGEKLFF.

The V and J genes are TRBV28 and TRBJ2-7; D gene uncertain. The CDR3 is 13 amino acids. Trimming cost V 2 bases and J 7 bases, with 12 bases left between them. CDR1 is MDHEN, CDR2 SYDVKM, per germline. The CDR3 sequence is CASSLNAMGEQYF. The CDR3 bases are TGTGCCAGCAGTTTAAACGCCATGGGAGAGCAGTACTTC. The entire variable domain, with the rest obtained from reference TRBV28 and TRBJ2-7, is as follows: DVKVTQSSRYLVKRTGEKVFLECVQDMDHENMFWYRQDPGLGLRLIYFSYDVKMKEKGDIPEGYSVSREKKERFSLILESASTNQTSMYLCASSLNAMGEQYFGPGTRLTVT.

Here the CDR3 DNA reads TGTGCCAGCAGCTTTTCCTCTAGACAAGATACGCAGTATTTT. It encodes CASSFSSRQDTQYF. J is TRBJ2-3 and V is TRBV28; the D is unclear. Germline lookup yields CDR1 MDHEN and CDR2 SYDVKM. The ends were cut back, 6 bases at V and 5 bases at J, with 15 bases in the middle. The CDR3 is 14 amino acids.

The CDR3 reads CASRTDRDSSGYTF. CDR3 nucleotides: TGTGCCAGCAGGACCGACAGGGATTCTAGCGGCTACACCTTC. The rearrangement links TRBV6-1 to TRBJ1-2; 7 bases fit TRBD1. The V gene end was trimmed by 6 bases and the J gene end by 8 bases; junction bases not matched to a gene: 12. The CDR3 covers 14 residues. The germline gives CDR1 MNHNS, CDR2 SASEGT.

Of note for this clone: Other DNA variants within this sample encode the same CDR3. This chain uses TRBV28 with TRBJ1-2; D might be TRBD1 (5 bases). This CDR3 has 14 residues. Trimming removed 1 base from V and 1 base from J, with 7 bases in between. CDR1 and CDR2 (germline): MDHEN, SYDVKM. CDR3 bases: TGTGCCAGCAGTTTATCTAGGGGTAACTATGGCTACACCTTC. Its translation: CASSLSRGNYGYTF.

J is TRBJ2-7 and V is TRBV18; TRBD2 might be the D (6 bases). Trimming pared 3 bases from V and 0 bases from J, leaving 12 bases between. The CDR3 sequence is 15 residues long. CDR1 KGHSH and CDR2 LQKENI come from the germline V gene. CDR3 residues: CASSPKVGGSYEQYF. The CDR3 DNA follows: TGTGCCAGCTCACCTAAGGTGGGGGGCTCCTACGAGCAGTACTTC.

The genes are TRBV19 and TRBJ1-6; D possibly corresponds to TRBD1 (5 bases). Germline values: CDR1 LNHDA, CDR2 SQIVND (reference sequence). The V and J ends lost 5 bases and 8 bases respectively, with 13 bases between them. The length of the CDR3 is 14 residues. DNA for the CDR3: TGTGCCAGTAGTCAGACAGCTGGGGATTCACCCCTCCACTTT. Its translation: CASSQTAGDSPLHF.

The V gene is TRBV10-1, the J gene TRBJ1-3; unclear D gene. V was clipped by 5 bases and J by 0 bases, with 5 bases between them. CDR1 WNHNN and CDR2 SYGVQD come from the germline V gene (reference sequence). This CDR3 comprises 13 residues. The CDR3 region has the DNA TGCGCCAGCAGTATGAGCTCTGGAAACACCATATATTTT. It is translated as CASSMSSGNTIYF.

The chain couples TRBV10-3 to TRBJ2-2, with a possible D match to TRBD2 (6 bases). V was clipped by 6 bases and J by 6 bases, with 17 bases between them. The CDR3 runs to 15 residues. Germline CDR1 ENHRY, CDR2 SYGVKD. This CDR3 is CAIREREESAGELFF. For the CDR3, the DNA is TGTGCCATCAGGGAAAGGGAGGAGAGCGCCGGGGAGCTGTTTTTT.

The V gene is TRBV5-4, the J gene TRBJ2-3, with 14 nucleotides matching TRBD2. The CDR3 extends over 16 amino acids. In germline, CDR1 is SGHNT, CDR2 YYREEE (reference sequence). Trimming took 4 bases from V and 6 from J; bases not matched to a gene: 7. The CDR3 DNA reads TGTGCCAGCAGCCTGGGACTAGCGGGAGCAAGCGATACGCAGTATTTT. Amino acids: CASSLGLAGASDTQYF.

With regard to this clone: The same CDR3 is also encoded by other DNA sequences in this sample. The chain uses TRBV5-1 and TRBJ1-1, with D possibly matching TRBD1 (5 bases). CDR3 size: 14 residues. Trimming took off 1 base at V and 4 bases at J, with 11 bases between the two ends. From germline, CDR1 is SGHRS and CDR2 YFSETQ. CDR3 sequence: CASSLQGSGTEAFF. As DNA, the CDR3 is TGCGCCAGCAGCTTGCAGGGCTCGGGCACTGAAGCTTTCTTT.

This chain connects TRBV5-1 to TRBJ2-1; 12 bases are shared with TRBD2. CDR1 and CDR2 (germline): SGHRS, YFSETQ. This CDR3 is built from 15 residues. Trimming took 3 bases from V and 9 from J; bases not matched to a gene: 7. CDR3 nucleotide sequence: TGCGCCAGCAGCTCGACTAGCGGGAGCCCTGGTGAGCAGTTCTTC. Translated, it gives CASSSTSGSPGEQFF.

Concerning this clone itself: The sample carries other DNA sequences with the same CDR3. The chain has TRBV9 and TRBJ2-7, with 8 positions matching TRBD2. The CDR3 spans 14 residues. Germline trimming cut 3 bases from V and 7 bases from J; bases unmatched to any gene: 9. Germline V gene lookup returns CDR1 SGDLS and CDR2 YYNGEE. For the CDR3, the DNA is TGTGCCAGCAGCGAGTCTGCGGGAGGCCGGGAGCAGTACTTC. Its protein is CASSESAGGREQYF.

V gene TRBV25-1 combines with J gene TRBJ2-1; the match to TRBD2 covers 12 bases. With 8 bases clipped from V and 5 bases from J, the junction kept 10 bases outside the gene matches. Per the germline V gene, CDR1 is MGHDK and CDR2 is SYGVNS. The CDR3 sequence is 16 residues long. CDR3: CASSASGRAWDNEQFF. DNA of the CDR3: TGTGCCAGCTCGGCTAGCGGGAGGGCCTGGGACAATGAGCAGTTCTTC.

The chain uses TRBV30 and TRBJ2-2, with a tentative D call TRBD1 (7 bases). Deletions cut 2 bases from V and 7 bases from J, with 17 bases between. Germline-derived CDR1 and CDR2 are GTSNPN and SVGIG (reference sequence). This CDR3 region has 15 residues. CDR3 in amino acids: CAWSPGGLGIGELFF. In DNA, the CDR3 is TGTGCCTGGAGTCCAGGGGGGTTGGGGATCGGGGAGCTGTTTTTT.